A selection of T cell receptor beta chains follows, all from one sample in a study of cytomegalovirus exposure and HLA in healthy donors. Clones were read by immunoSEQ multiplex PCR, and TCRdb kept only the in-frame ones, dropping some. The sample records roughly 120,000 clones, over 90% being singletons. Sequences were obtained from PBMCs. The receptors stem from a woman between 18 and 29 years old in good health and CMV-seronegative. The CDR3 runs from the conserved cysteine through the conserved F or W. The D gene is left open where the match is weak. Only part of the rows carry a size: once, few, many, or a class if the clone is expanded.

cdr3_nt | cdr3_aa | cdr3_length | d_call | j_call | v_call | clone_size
TGTGCCTGGACGTCACAGGAGCGCCAAGAGACCCAGTACTTC | CAWTSQERQETQYF | 14 | . | TRBJ2-5 | TRBV30 | .
TGTGCCAGCAGCCCCGGGATATACGAGCAGTACTTC | CASSPGIYEQYF | 12 | . | TRBJ2-7 | TRBV9 | .
TGTGCCAGCACTAGAGAGTCAGGGTCCTTCGGGGAGCTGTTTTTT | CASTRESGSFGELFF | 15 | . | TRBJ2-2 | TRBV6-1 | .
TGCGCCAGCAGCGTGGGACAGACCTACAATGAGCAGTTCTTC | CASSVGQTYNEQFF | 14 | TRBD1 | TRBJ2-1 | TRBV5-1 | .
TGTGCCAGCAGTGGTCTGACAGTTTCCAACTATGGCTACACCTTC | CASSGLTVSNYGYTF | 15 | . | TRBJ1-2 | TRBV2 | .
TGTGCCAGCAGCTCAAGAGGGTCCCAAGATACGCAGTATTTT | CASSSRGSQDTQYF | 14 | . | TRBJ2-3 | TRBV5-4 | .
TGTGCCAGCAGTTCCTACAGGGGGAACAATGAGCAGTTCTTC | CASSSYRGNNEQFF | 14 | TRBD1 | TRBJ2-1 | TRBV27 | .
TGTGCCAGCAGTCCGACAGGGGGGGATTCACCCCTCCACTTT | CASSPTGGDSPLHF | 14 | TRBD1 | TRBJ1-6 | TRBV25-1 | .
TGTGCCAGCAGTCCCAGACAGGGGTCTGGAAACACCATATATTTT | CASSPRQGSGNTIYF | 15 | TRBD1 | TRBJ1-3 | TRBV27 | .
TGTGCCAGCAGCTTAGCCCGTACTAACTATGGCTACACCTTC | CASSLARTNYGYTF | 14 | . | TRBJ1-2 | TRBV7-2 | .
TGCGCCAGCGCCTTCTCGCCAGAGGACTATGGCTACACCTTC | CASAFSPEDYGYTF | 14 | . | TRBJ1-2 | TRBV5-1 | .
TGTGCCAGCAGCTTGGGTTGGGGCCCTAAAAACATTCAGTACTTC | CASSLGWGPKNIQYF | 15 | . | TRBJ2-4 | TRBV5-6 | once
TGTGCCAGCAGCTTAATTTCCGGGGGGCCCGGGGCCAACGTCCTGACTTTC | CASSLISGGPGANVLTF | 17 | . | TRBJ2-6 | TRBV7-3 | .
TGTGCCAGCAGCGGGGATATCGGTTCACCCCTCCACTTT | CASSGDIGSPLHF | 13 | . | TRBJ1-6 | TRBV28 | once
TGTGCCAGCTCCAGCGGGAGGGCCGTTACAGATACGCAGTATTTT | CASSSGRAVTDTQYF | 15 | TRBD2 | TRBJ2-3 | TRBV18 | once
TGTGCCTGGAGTCTTCTGACAGGGGGGAAGGGTGAAGCTTTCTTT | CAWSLLTGGKGEAFF | 15 | TRBD1 | TRBJ1-1 | TRBV30 | .
TGCGCCAGCAGTGAGACCGGGACTGGAAACTACAATGAGCAGTTCTTC | CASSETGTGNYNEQFF | 16 | . | TRBJ2-1 | TRBV10-1 | .
TGTGCCAGCAGCTCGGACAGGGGAGGGGAATACGAGCAGTACTTC | CASSSDRGGEYEQYF | 15 | TRBD1 | TRBJ2-7 | TRBV5-5 | .
TGTGCCAGCAGCATCACTAGCGGGATCACAGATACGCAGTATTTT | CASSITSGITDTQYF | 15 | TRBD2 | TRBJ2-3 | TRBV9 | .
TGTGCCAGCAGTTCTAGCATATCTGGAAACACCATATATTTT | CASSSSISGNTIYF | 14 | . | TRBJ1-3 | TRBV6-6 | .
TGTGCCAGCAGTGAGGCCGTTGGCTTACGCACAGATACGCAGTATTTT | CASSEAVGLRTDTQYF | 16 | . | TRBJ2-3 | TRBV2 | .
TGTGCCAGCAGTTACTACGCTAGCGGGCACTCCTACGAGCAGTACTTC | CASSYYASGHSYEQYF | 16 | TRBD2 | TRBJ2-7 | TRBV6-5 | .